Reported below is one T cell receptor beta chain. Its antigen remains unknown. Amplification used 60 Vbeta primers and 13 Jbeta primers. Repertoires were generated with immunoSEQ multiplex PCR, while TCRdb's copy carries only in-frame clones and drops some. The sample lists 100,000 or so clones, 85% to 90% occurring once. These data belong to a study of cytomegalovirus exposure and HLA in healthy donors. Study in general: Counted in an early data release were tens of millions of unique TCRs from HLA-typed donors.

Whole-study results and caveats: Exclusion applied to some V segments, including TRBV6-2 and TRBV6-3, as they were indistinguishable. TCR beta chains associated with HLA were, in a later analysis, more clonally expanded than equally common others. An assumption of roughly uniform sequencing depth across donors underlay the presence/absence analyses.

The CDR3 has 15 amino acids. V was cut by 3 bases and J by 3 bases, with 12 bases left in between. Looked up from germline, CDR1 is MDHEN and CDR2 is SYDVKM. This TCR was recovered from a man younger than 40 in good health and CMV-seronegative. The V gene is TRBV28, the J gene TRBJ2-1; tentative D call: TRBD2 (5 bases). Source material: PBMCs. CDR3 amino acids: CASSFRGGLYNEQFF. DNA of the CDR3: TGTGCCAGCAGTTTCAGAGGCGGGCTCTACAATGAGCAGTTCTTC.